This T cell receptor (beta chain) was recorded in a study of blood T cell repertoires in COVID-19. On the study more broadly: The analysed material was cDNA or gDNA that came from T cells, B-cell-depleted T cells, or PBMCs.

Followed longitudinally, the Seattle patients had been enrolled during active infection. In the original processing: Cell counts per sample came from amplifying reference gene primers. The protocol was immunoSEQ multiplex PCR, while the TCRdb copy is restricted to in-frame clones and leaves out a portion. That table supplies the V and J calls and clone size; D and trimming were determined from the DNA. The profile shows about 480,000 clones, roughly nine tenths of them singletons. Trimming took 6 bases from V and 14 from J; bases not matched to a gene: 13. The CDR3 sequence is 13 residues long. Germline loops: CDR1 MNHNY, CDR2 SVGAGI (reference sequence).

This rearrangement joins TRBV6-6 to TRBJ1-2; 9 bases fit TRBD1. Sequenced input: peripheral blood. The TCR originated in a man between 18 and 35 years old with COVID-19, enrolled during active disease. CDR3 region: CASRSGQGRSGTF. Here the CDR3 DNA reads TGTGCCAGCAGATCGGGACAGGGCAGATCGGGGACCTTC.